These 25 T cell receptor beta chains were all obtained from the same sample, sequenced in a study of breast tumors, draining lymph nodes, adjacent tissues. Axillary draining lymph nodes of breast cancer patients supplied the node samples. TCRdb reprocessed the multiplex PCR reads with MiXCR, giving one entry per CDR3 protein. This sample has 150,000 to 200,000 distinct CDR3 sequences, with around a third found just once. The sequenced material came from axillary lymph node tissue. These receptors were obtained from a female donor with breast cancer. Some clones in this sample may be carry-over from other donors' samples.

This clonotype was counted only a few times. J is TRBJ2-3 and V is TRBV5-6; D perhaps matches TRBD1 (5 bases). Between the trimmed V and J ends, which lost 0 bases and 2 bases, there was a span of 13 bases. The CDR3 is 16 amino acids. Germline lookup yields CDR1 SGHDT and CDR2 YYEEEE. The CDR3 DNA follows: TGTGCCAGCAGCTTGGGGTCAGGGTTGTACACAGATACGCAGTATTTT. It encodes CASSLGSGLYTDTQYF.

About this clonotype itself: A single base separates this from a much larger clone, so it may be a read error. The V call is TRBV19, the J call TRBJ1-2, with 8 bases lining up with TRBD1. The germline CDR1 and CDR2 sequences are LNHDA and SQIVND (reference sequence). The CDR3 contains 18 residues. DNA for the CDR3: TGTGCCAGTAGTATAGATGTTCAGGGCAGGGGGCGGATGAGGGGCTCCACCTTC. Translation gives CASSIDVQGRGRMRGSTF.

Comments on this clonotype: In this CDR3 the conserved last residue, phenylalanine or tryptophan, is missing, so a read error is likely. J is TRBJ2-5 and V is TRBV5-6; a weak D match, TRBD1 (6 bases). Germline assignment: CDR1 SGHDT and CDR2 YYEEEE. Trimming took off 0 bases at V and 1 base at J, with 7 bases between the two ends. The CDR3 sequence is 14 residues long. In DNA, the CDR3 is TGTGCCAGCAGCTTGGGACAGGTCCAAGAGACCCAGTACCTC. Translation gives CASSLGQVQETQYL.

The chain employs TRBV27 and TRBJ2-1; 7 nucleotides line up with TRBD1. The CDR3 is 14 amino acids. V trimming: 7 bases; J trimming: 2 bases; junction bases outside the gene matches: 5. The germline CDR1 and CDR2 sequences are MNHEY and SMNVEV (reference sequence). The CDR3: CASKYRGPYNEQFF. The CDR3 DNA follows: TGTGCCAGCAAATACAGGGGCCCCTACAATGAGCAGTTCTTC.

This clonotype has at least ten counts. The chain couples TRBV12-5 to TRBJ2-1; D uncertain. The CDR3 has 12 amino acids. V was clipped by 6 bases and J by 5 bases, with 8 bases between them. CDR1 LGHNT and CDR2 FRNRAP come from the germline V gene. The CDR3 is CASGPIHNEQFF. CDR3 sequence (DNA): TGTGCTAGTGGCCCCATTCACAATGAGCAGTTCTTC.

This clonotype was observed many times. The chain uses TRBV2 and TRBJ1-2; no clear D gene. Germline V CDR1 and CDR2: SNHLY, FYNNEI. V was cut by 7 bases and J by 1 base, with 4 bases left in between. This CDR3 comprises 11 residues. The CDR3 here is CASTSNYGYTF. The CDR3 DNA is TGTGCCAGCACCAGTAACTATGGCTACACCTTC.

This clonotype occurred many times. The chain is built from TRBV5-6 and TRBJ2-7, with 7 bases identical to TRBD1. V trimming: 4 bases; J trimming: 4 bases; junction bases outside the gene matches: 8. The germline V gene encodes CDR1 SGHDT and CDR2 YYEEEE. The CDR3 totals 14 residues. DNA for the CDR3: TGTGCCAGCAGCGTAATGGGACAGACTTACGAGCAGTACTTC. Translation: CASSVMGQTYEQYF.

Concerning this clonotype itself: This may arise from a read error, as a much more abundant clone is one base away. V and J are TRBV2 and TRBJ2-5; either TRBD1 or TRBD2 may supply D (6 bases each). V lost 6 bases to trimming and J lost 5 bases, with 16 bases between them. The CDR3 is 14 amino acids. CDR1 and CDR2 (germline): SNHLY, FYNNEI. The CDR3 DNA is TGTGCCAGCAGATGGGGTGGAGGGGGTGAGACCCAGTACTTC. This encodes CASRWGGGGETQYF.

This clonotype was counted many times. The V call is TRBV27, the J call TRBJ2-1; 7 bases match TRBD2. The CDR3 length is 13 residues. Germline V gene data show CDR1 as MNHEY and CDR2 as SMNVEV (reference sequence). V lost 0 bases to trimming and J lost 11 bases; unmatched junction nucleotides: 4. In nucleotides, the CDR3 is TGTGCCAGCAGTTTATCGAGGCGGGGGAAGCAGTTCTTC. Amino acids: CASSLSRRGKQFF.

This clonotype was found many times. V gene TRBV19 combines with J gene TRBJ2-1; D call uncertain. V lost 1 base to trimming and J lost 6 bases, with 7 bases between them. This CDR3 region has 13 residues. CDR1 and CDR2 from the germline V gene are LNHDA and SQIVND (reference sequence). The CDR3: CASSIVPSNEQFF. The DNA for the CDR3 is TGTGCCAGTAGTATAGTTCCATCCAATGAGCAGTTCTTC.

The gene calls are TRBV5-4 and TRBJ1-6; D is uncertain. Trimming left V 2 bases short and J 2 bases short, with 14 bases between. Germline CDR1 reads SGHNT; CDR2 reads YYREEE (reference sequence). The CDR3 runs to 17 residues. For the CDR3, the DNA is TGTGCCAGCAGCTTATTGGCTAGCGGGACCTATAATTCACCCCTCCACTTT. It is translated as CASSLLASGTYNSPLHF.

This clonotype was observed many times. This chain uses TRBV29-1 with TRBJ1-2, with 8 bases aligning to TRBD1. This CDR3 is 14 amino acids long. Germline-derived CDR1 and CDR2 are SQVTM and ANQGSEA. The V segment lost 6 bases and the J segment 5 bases; nucleotides outside the gene matches: 11. The CDR3 coding sequence is TGCAGCGTCCGATCAGGGGGCGCAGGTTATGGCTACACCTTC. The encoded protein is CSVRSGGAGYGYTF.

As for this clonotype: At one end, the junction sequence differs from germline, possibly due to a read error. J is TRBJ1-4 and V is TRBV7-2; D is uncertain. The CDR3 spans 15 residues. Germline assignment: CDR1 SGHTA and CDR2 FQGNSA. The CDR3 is CASRPQLAENEKLLF. The CDR3 DNA follows: TGTGCCAGCAGGCCACAACTAGCGGAAAATGAAAAACTGCTTTTT.

This clonotype was observed once. The limits of the CDR3 on the DNA are not certain, so only TCRdb's listed CDR3 is given. The V and J genes are TRBV7-2 and TRBJ2-2. CDR1 is SGHTA and CDR2 is FQGNSA in the germline V gene. With termini counted, the CDR3 has 18 amino acids. The CDR3 loop reads CASSSGRQETQYFGELFF.

This chain joins TRBV20-1 and TRBJ2-1; the match to TRBD2 covers 8 bases. CDR3 length equals 13 residues. Germline CDR1 is DFQATT and CDR2 is SNEGSKA (reference sequence). The CDR3 loop is CSAREGGGNEQFF. For the CDR3, the DNA is TGCAGCGCCCGGGAGGGAGGGGGCAATGAGCAGTTCTTC.

Ten or more counts support this clonotype. V and J are TRBV12-5 and TRBJ1-2; 9 bases align to TRBD1. The V gene's germline CDR1 is LGHNT and CDR2 FRNRAP. V was clipped by 1 base and J by 5 bases; unmatched bases: 2. The CDR3 runs 14 residues. The DNA for the CDR3 is TGTGCTAGTGGTTTGGACGACAGGGGGTATGGCTACACCTTC. This encodes CASGLDDRGYGYTF.

The rearrangement links TRBV13 to TRBJ2-5; TRBD1 is a possible D gene (5 bases). CDR3 length: 15 residues. V shed 2 bases and J shed 4 bases, with 14 bases lying between them. Germline-derived CDR1 and CDR2 are PRHDT and FYEKMQ (reference sequence). The CDR3 DNA is TGTGCCAGCAGCTTATCCACAGGATTTGGAGAGACCCAGTACTTC. Translated: CASSLSTGFGETQYF.

In this sample, this clonotype turned up many times. The rearrangement links TRBV11-2 to TRBJ2-7; the D gene is possibly TRBD1 (6 bases). V shed 5 bases and J shed 7 bases, with 15 bases lying between them. The CDR3 consists of 13 residues. Germline-derived CDR1 and CDR2 are SGHAT and FQNNGV. CDR3 residues: CASSIGTFSEQYF. Written as DNA, the CDR3 is TGTGCCAGCAGCATCGGGACATTCTCAGAGCAGTACTTC.

Many counts were recorded for this clonotype. V and J are TRBV9 and TRBJ1-2; a weak D match, TRBD1 (6 bases). V was clipped by 0 bases and J by 2 bases, with 8 bases between them. The germline CDR1 and CDR2 sequences are SGDLS and YYNGEE. The CDR3 has 14 residues. CDR3 in amino acids: CASSVGTVNYGYTF. The CDR3 DNA is TGTGCCAGCAGCGTAGGGACAGTAAACTATGGCTACACCTTC. The complete variable domain, with remaining parts taken from reference TRBV9 and TRBJ1-2, reads DSGVTQTPKHLITATGQRVTLRCSPRSGDLSVYWYQQSLDQGLQFLIQYYNGEERAKGNILERFSAQQFPDLHSELNLSSLELGDSALYFCASSVGTVNYGYTFGSGTRLTVV.

The chain joins TRBV11-2 to TRBJ2-2; 8 bases are shared with TRBD1. The germline CDR1 and CDR2 sequences are SGHAT and FQNNGV. This CDR3 comprises 21 residues. V gave up 4 bases and J gave up 0 bases; unmatched junction bases: 19. The CDR3 region is CASSSPDPATGVFSNTGELFF. The DNA of the CDR3 is TGTGCCAGCAGCTCACCTGATCCCGCGACAGGGGTTTTCTCGAACACCGGGGAGCTGTTTTTT.

Comments on this clonotype: A junction end diverges from the germline sequence, so it may reflect a read error. The chain couples TRBV6-2 or TRBV6-3 to TRBJ2-2, with a weak D call TRBD1 (6 bases). The CDR3 has 18 residues. Germline V gives CDR1 MNHEY, CDR2 SVGEGT. CDR3 nucleotide sequence: TGTGCCAGCAGTTACTCGATTCAGGGACACATGAACACCGGGGAGCCGTTTTTT. As protein: CASSYSIQGHMNTGEPFF.

With regard to this clonotype: A single base separates this from a much larger clone, so it may be a read error. The rearrangement links TRBV6-4 to TRBJ1-6; 7 positions agree with TRBD1. The CDR3 is 15 residues long. The germline CDR1 and CDR2 sequences are MRHNA and SNTAGT. With 6 bases clipped from V and 11 bases from J, the junction kept 13 bases outside the gene matches. CDR3 sequence (DNA): TGTGCCAGCAGCCCTCGGACAGGAGGTGGGACACCCCTCCACTTT. Its translation: CASSPRTGGGTPLHF.

In this sample, this clonotype turned up many times. The V call is TRBV7-3, the J call TRBJ2-1; TRBD2 aligns across 7 bases. From germline, CDR1 is SGHTA and CDR2 FQGTGA. The CDR3 is made up of 18 amino acids. V shed 2 bases and J 2 bases; nucleotides not matched to a gene: 12. For the CDR3, the DNA is TGTGCCAGCAGCTTAGGGGGTACGGGGCGGGGGACCTACAATGAGCAGTTCTTC. Its translation is CASSLGGTGRGTYNEQFF.

The rearrangement links TRBV3-1 to TRBJ1-1; possibly TRBD1 for D (5 bases). The germline V gene has CDR1 LGHDT and CDR2 YNNKEL (reference sequence). The V end lost 0 bases, the J end lost 0 bases, and 23 bases lay between the germline ends. The CDR3 runs to 20 residues. The CDR3 sequence is CASSQDLTGLTFTMNTEAFF. In nucleotides, the CDR3 is TGTGCCAGCAGCCAAGATTTAACAGGACTTACCTTCACCATGAACACTGAAGCTTTCTTT.

This clonotype was counted many times. V usage is TRBV18 and J usage is TRBJ1-2; D possibly corresponds to TRBD1 (6 bases). Germline CDR1 reads KGHSH; CDR2 reads LQKENI. The germline V and J ends were trimmed by 3 bases and 10 bases, with 12 bases remaining between them. This CDR3 has 12 amino acids. The CDR3 here is CASSPYREPYTF. The CDR3 DNA reads as TGTGCCAGCTCACCCTACAGGGAACCCTACACCTTC. Supplemented by reference TRBV18 and TRBJ1-2, the full variable domain reads NAGVMQNPRHLVRRRGQEARLRCSPMKGHSHVYWYRQLPEEGLKFMVYLQKENIIDESGMPKERFSAEFPKEGPSILRIQQVVRGDSAAYFCASSPYREPYTFGSGTRLTVV.